This T cell receptor beta chain derives from a study of tumor-infiltrating lymphocytes in primary liver carcinoma. About the study: The patients comprised men and women between the ages of 30 and 69 years.

Study-level findings and limits: Significantly greater top-250-clone fractions characterized tumors relative to blood (p = 0.039).

Co-extracting RNA and DNA was done with roughly 17-32 mg of unsorted bulk tissue as input. Donors were untreated and chronically infected with HBV. Total RNA (roughly 0.45 ug) served as template for TCR beta cDNA synthesis primed by a constant-region primer. What produced the TCR beta libraries was three nested multiplex PCR rounds using slightly modified ARM-PCR. It was with TRBV1-TRBV30 forward primers and a C-beta reverse primer that the first two PCR rounds were run, at around 10 cycles each. TCRdb used MiXCR to reprocess the multiplex PCR reads, holding one entry per CDR3 protein. The sample has 45,000 or so distinct CDR3 sequences; 60% to 80% are singletons. As concerns this clonotype: Its target is unknown. Relative to the germline gene, one junction end is altered; a read error may explain this.

This CDR3 is 15 amino acids long. Germline CDR1 reads SGHAT; CDR2 reads FQDESV (reference sequence). Source material: tumor-adjacent normal liver tissue. This chain links TRBV11-1 with TRBJ2-1; D is perhaps TRBD1 or TRBD2 (5 bases each). The receptor was isolated from a woman younger than 45 with primary liver carcinoma and hepatitis B virus infection. The CDR3 bases are TGTACCAGCAGCTTGGGACGGTGCGCTCACAATGAGCAGTTCTTC. Translation gives CTSSLGRCAHNEQFF.